This entry lists 14 T cell receptor beta chains sequenced from one sample in a study of blood T cell repertoires in COVID-19. Sequenced by immunoSEQ multiplex PCR; TCRdb stores in-frame clones only, minus some. The sample consists of some 360,000 clones, roughly 90% of them appearing once. Sequencing input: PBMCs or T cells enriched from blood (not recorded which). These receptors were collected from a woman aged 25 to 39 who had been exposed to COVID-19.

The chain couples TRBV12-5 to TRBJ2-2, with D perhaps matching TRBD2 (6 bases). V shed 7 bases and J shed 6 bases, with 12 bases lying between them. The CDR3 contains 13 residues. Germline V lookup: CDR1 LGHNT, CDR2 FRNRAP. CDR3 sequence (DNA): TGTGCTAGTGCCCCCGCGGGATCCGGGGAGCTGTTTTTT. Protein sequence: CASAPAGSGELFF.

This chain uses TRBV7-8 with TRBJ2-5; 11 bases are a match to TRBD1. This CDR3 has 20 residues. The ends lost 4 bases at V and 3 bases at J; junction bases unmatched: 19. The germline CDR1 and CDR2 sequences are SGHVS and FQNEAQ. The CDR3 here is CASSSVRIVGQGAHKETQYF. CDR3 coding DNA: TGTGCCAGCAGCTCGGTACGGATAGTAGGACAGGGGGCGCATAAAGAGACCCAGTACTTC. Filled out from reference TRBV7-8 and TRBJ2-5, the complete variable domain reads GAGVSQSPRYKVAKRGQDVALRCDPISGHVSLFWYQQALGQGPEFLTYFQNEAQLDKSGLPSDRFFAERPEGSVSTLKIQRTQQEDSAVYLCASSSVRIVGQGAHKETQYFGPGTRLLVL.

The CDR3 bases are TGTGCCACCAGTGATAGGTCGACAGGGGACACTGAAGCTTTCTTT. The encoded protein is CATSDRSTGDTEAFF. The chain uses TRBV24-1 and TRBJ1-1; 8 bases are shared with TRBD1. This CDR3 comprises 15 residues. Germline trimming cut 3 bases from V and 3 bases from J; bases unmatched to any gene: 5. The V gene's germline CDR1 is KGHDR and CDR2 SFDVKD.

Only one count was recorded for this clone. V usage is TRBV11-2 and J usage is TRBJ1-5, with TRBD1 matching 8 bases. V lost 2 bases, J lost 1 base, and 4 bases stayed unmatched. The CDR3 loop spans 16 amino acids. The V gene's germline CDR1 is SGHAT and CDR2 FQNNGV. The chain's CDR3 is CASSLNAGGSNQPQHF. The CDR3 coding sequence is TGTGCCAGCAGCTTAAACGCAGGGGGCAGCAATCAGCCCCAGCATTTT.

The chain is built from TRBV12-3 or TRBV12-4 and TRBJ2-1, with no clear D. The CDR3 totals 13 residues. V was cut by 3 bases and J by 7 bases, with 10 bases left in between. The CDR3 DNA reads TGTGCCAGCAGTTTTAGCTGGCCGAATGAGCAGTTCTTC. It translates to CASSFSWPNEQFF.

The chain has TRBV30 and TRBJ1-1; D is possibly TRBD1 (5 bases). The germline CDR1 and CDR2 sequences are GTSNPN and SVGIG (reference sequence). The CDR3 sequence is 13 residues long. V was trimmed by 0 bases and J by 4 bases, leaving 9 bases between them. The CDR3 bases are TGTGCCTGGAGTGTATGGGGCGGCACTGAAGCTTTCTTT. Translation: CAWSVWGGTEAFF.

This clone was counted once. The V call is TRBV5-6, the J call TRBJ1-1; D is unresolved. Germline-derived CDR1 and CDR2 are SGHDT and YYEEEE. This CDR3 has 11 residues. Trimming left V 4 bases short and J 2 bases short, with 3 bases between. The chain's CDR3 is CASSLNTEAFF. CDR3 nucleotides: TGTGCCAGCAGCCTTAACACTGAAGCTTTCTTT.

This rearrangement joins TRBV18 to TRBJ1-1; D is unresolved. Germline CDR1 is KGHSH and CDR2 is LQKENI. The CDR3 extends over 12 amino acids. V was trimmed by 2 bases and J by 7 bases, leaving 8 bases between them. For the CDR3, the DNA is TGTGCCAGCTCACCAGGGCCCTATGAAGCTTTCTTT. It specifies CASSPGPYEAFF.

The J gene is TRBJ2-7, the V gene TRBV7-9, with D tentatively TRBD2 (5 bases). V dropped 2 bases and J dropped 2 bases, with 7 bases sitting between them. There are 13 residues in the CDR3. The germline gives CDR1 SEHNR, CDR2 FQNEAQ (reference sequence). CDR3 coding DNA: TGTGCCAGCAGCTTATACGGGGCCTACGAGCAGTACTTC. Amino acid sequence: CASSLYGAYEQYF.

This clone was observed a handful of times. The rearrangement links TRBV4-1 to TRBJ1-6; 8 bases fit TRBD1. The CDR3 has 16 residues. Germline lookup yields CDR1 MGHRA and CDR2 YSYEKL. The V and J ends lost 4 bases and 6 bases, in that order; junction bases with no gene match: 8. In DNA, the CDR3 is TGCGCCAGCAGCCCCGAGATGGACAGGGCTAATTCACCCCTCCACTTT. Protein product: CASSPEMDRANSPLHF.

The gene calls are TRBV29-1 and TRBJ2-1, with 11 positions matching TRBD2. Germline lookup yields CDR1 SQVTM and CDR2 ANQGSEA. The V segment lost 2 bases and the J segment 0 bases; nucleotides outside the gene matches: 9. CDR3 size: 18 residues. CDR3: CSVEPGLAVDSSYNEQFF. CDR3 nucleotides: TGCAGCGTTGAACCGGGACTAGCGGTCGATAGCTCCTACAATGAGCAGTTCTTC.

The chain is built from TRBV5-5 and TRBJ1-2; 9 bases align to TRBD1. The CDR3 covers 14 residues. Looked up from germline, CDR1 is SGHKS and CDR2 is YYEKEE (reference sequence). V lost 4 bases, J lost 4 bases, and 5 bases stayed unmatched. This CDR3 is CASSRVDRGYGYTF. In DNA form, the CDR3 reads TGTGCCAGCAGCCGGGTGGACAGGGGCTATGGCTACACCTTC.

The chain joins TRBV13 to TRBJ2-5; D not certain. Trimming removed 1 base at V and 5 bases at J, with 11 bases between. Germline V gives CDR1 PRHDT, CDR2 FYEKMQ (reference sequence). The CDR3 spans 14 residues. CDR3 coding DNA: TGTGCCAGCAGCTTAGCCGAAGAACTGGAGACCCAGTACTTC. It yields the protein CASSLAEELETQYF.

This chain joins TRBV6-5 and TRBJ1-2; 7 bases fit TRBD1. The CDR3 is made up of 15 amino acids. Germline V gene lookup returns CDR1 MNHEY and CDR2 SVGAGI. J gave up 0 bases and V 7 bases, and 8 bases lay outside the gene matches. CDR3 DNA: TGTGCCAGCATGCCCCGACAGGGAGCTAACTATGGCTACACCTTC. Its translation is CASMPRQGANYGYTF.